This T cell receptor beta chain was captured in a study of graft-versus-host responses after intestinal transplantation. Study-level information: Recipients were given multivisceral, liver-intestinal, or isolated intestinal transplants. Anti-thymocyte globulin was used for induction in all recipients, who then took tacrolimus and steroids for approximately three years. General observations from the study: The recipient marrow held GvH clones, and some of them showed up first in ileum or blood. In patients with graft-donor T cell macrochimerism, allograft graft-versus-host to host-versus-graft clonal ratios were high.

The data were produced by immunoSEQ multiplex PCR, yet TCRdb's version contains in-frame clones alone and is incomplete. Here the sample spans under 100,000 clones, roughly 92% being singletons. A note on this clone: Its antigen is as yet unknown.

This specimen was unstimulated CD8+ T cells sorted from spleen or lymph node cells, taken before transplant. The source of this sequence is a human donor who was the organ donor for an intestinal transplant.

CDR3 bases: TGCGCCAGCAGCCAAGATAAGGGGTTGAACACTGAAGCTTTCTTT. Encoded protein: CASSQDKGLNTEAFF. V gene TRBV4-1 combines with J gene TRBJ1-1, with D perhaps matching TRBD1 (5 bases). CDR1 MGHRA and CDR2 YSYEKL come from the germline V gene. Trimming shortened V by 0 bases and J by 0 bases, and 8 bases separated the two germline ends. CDR3 length equals 15 residues.